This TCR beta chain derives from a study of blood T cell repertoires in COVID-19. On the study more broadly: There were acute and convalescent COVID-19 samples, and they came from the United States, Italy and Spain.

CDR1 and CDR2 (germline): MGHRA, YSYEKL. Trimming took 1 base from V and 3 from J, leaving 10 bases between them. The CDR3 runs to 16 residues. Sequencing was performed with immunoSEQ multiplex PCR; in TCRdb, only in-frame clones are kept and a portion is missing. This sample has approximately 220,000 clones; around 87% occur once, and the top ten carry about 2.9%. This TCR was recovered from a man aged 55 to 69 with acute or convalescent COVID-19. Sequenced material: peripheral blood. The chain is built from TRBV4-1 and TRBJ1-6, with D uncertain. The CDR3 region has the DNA TGCGCCAGCAGCCAAGTCGAGGGCCTCTATAATTCACCCCTCCACTTT. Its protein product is CASSQVEGLYNSPLHF.